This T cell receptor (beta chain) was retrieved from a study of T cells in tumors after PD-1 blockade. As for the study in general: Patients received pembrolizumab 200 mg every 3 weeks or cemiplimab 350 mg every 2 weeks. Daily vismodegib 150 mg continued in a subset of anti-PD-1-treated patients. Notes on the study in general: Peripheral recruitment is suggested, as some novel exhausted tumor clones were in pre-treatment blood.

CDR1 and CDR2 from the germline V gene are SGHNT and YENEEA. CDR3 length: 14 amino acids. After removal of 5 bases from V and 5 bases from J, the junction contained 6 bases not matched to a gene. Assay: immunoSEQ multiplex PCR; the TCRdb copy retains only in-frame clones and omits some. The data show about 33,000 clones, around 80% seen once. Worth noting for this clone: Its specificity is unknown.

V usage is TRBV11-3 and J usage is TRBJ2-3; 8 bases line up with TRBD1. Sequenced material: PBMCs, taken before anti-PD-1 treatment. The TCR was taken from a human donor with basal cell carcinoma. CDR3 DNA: TGTGCCAGCAGCGCAACAGGGGGAGAAGATACGCAGTATTTT. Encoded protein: CASSATGGEDTQYF.